This T cell receptor beta chain was recorded in a study of T-cell memory formation after mild COVID-19. As for the study in general: Largely, TCR clusters stayed within a single donor.

TCRdb reprocessed the 5' RACE reads with MiXCR, giving one entry per CDR3 protein. Of over 70,000 distinct CDR3 sequences in the sample, more than 12% were seen once. Trimming took off 2 bases at V and 3 bases at J, with 11 bases between the two ends. Germline-derived CDR1 and CDR2 are MNHEY and SVGAGI. CDR3 length: 14 amino acids. This clonotype occurred many times. The sequenced sample consisted of PBMCs or a T cell subset sorted from them (not recorded which). V is TRBV6-5 and J is TRBJ2-7; D remains ambiguous. The sequence was collected from a young man who had mild COVID-19 (a few samples of this study predate the infection). Cell type and time point are not known. The CDR3 DNA is TGTGCCAGCAGTTACGGAGACGGAAACTACGAGCAGTACTTC. It translates to CASSYGDGNYEQYF.